The sequence of this T cell receptor (beta chain) was determined in a study of T cells in Graves' hyperthyroidism and ophthalmopathy. Turning to the study itself: Before any treatment, at initial diagnosis, peripheral blood was collected.

Amplification yielded TCR beta CDR3 regions, with RNA transcripts as the source. The TCR CDR3 first-round RT-PCR relied on the HTBI primer set. One entry per CDR3 protein, called by TCRdb with MiXCR from the multiplex PCR reads. This table holds approximately 210,000 distinct CDR3 sequences, more than 15% found once. This clonotype was counted at least ten times. The sequence was obtained from a man in his fifties or sixties with Graves' hyperthyroidism. The specimen sequenced was blood.

CDR3 region: CASSSNPTGTGYGFLFF. For the CDR3, the DNA is TGTGCCAGCAGCTCGAACCCGACCGGGACAGGTTACGGCTTTCTTTTCTTT. V gene TRBV11-2 combines with J gene TRBJ1-1, with 8 bases fitting TRBD1. Unmatched junction bases numbered 23, after V lost 4 bases and J lost 13 bases. Germline V CDR1 and CDR2: SGHAT, FQNNGV. This CDR3 comprises 17 residues.